The 21 T cell receptor beta chains given below trace back to one sample, sequenced in a study of CD8+ T cells in alopecia areata. Indicated treatment: oral pan-JAK inhibitor, 5-10 mg twice daily. Investigators isolated RNA and reverse transcribed it into cDNA to act as the sequencing template. Clones were read by immunoSEQ multiplex PCR, and TCRdb kept only the in-frame ones, dropping some. The sample has approximately 120,000 clones, 60% to 65% seen once; the top ten hold 5.7%. This sample comprised CD4+ T cells sorted from blood, obtained at week 4, from a patient treated with tofacitinib. The receptors here all came from a human donor with alopecia areata.

CDR3 DNA: TGTGCCAGCGAGAGGCAGGTACTGGGAGAGACCCAGTACTTC. It yields the protein CASERQVLGETQYF. The rearrangement joins TRBV28 to TRBJ2-5; D is undetermined. Germline CDR1 is MDHEN and CDR2 is SYDVKM. Trimming cost V 8 bases and J 4 bases, with 17 bases left between them. CDR3 length: 14 amino acids.

V gene TRBV15 combines with J gene TRBJ1-2; 8 positions agree with TRBD1. The CDR3 is 14 amino acids. Trimming removed 0 bases from V and 7 bases from J; junction bases left unmatched: 4. Germline loops: CDR1 LNHNV, CDR2 YYDKDF (reference sequence). The CDR3 nucleotides read TGTGCCACCAGCAGAGACCACAGGGGGATTGGCTACACCTTC. It yields the protein CATSRDHRGIGYTF.

This clone was seen a handful of times. The rearrangement joins TRBV6-6 to TRBJ2-3; D unresolved. Trimming left V 0 bases short and J 5 bases short, with 6 bases between. This CDR3 is 13 amino acids long. CDR1 and CDR2 (germline): MNHNY, SVGAGI (reference sequence). The CDR3 DNA is TGTGCCAGCAGTTACTCCCGGCTAGATACGCAGTATTTT. It translates to CASSYSRLDTQYF.

The rearrangement uses TRBV29-1 and TRBJ2-3; no clear D gene. From germline, CDR1 is SQVTM and CDR2 ANQGSEA. Trimming shortened V by 3 bases and J by 1 base, and 11 bases separated the two germline ends. The CDR3 totals 14 residues. CDR3 coding DNA: TGCAGCGTTGACCCTCCGGGCCGCACAGATACGCAGTATTTT. Protein: CSVDPPGRTDTQYF.

The chain combines TRBV28 with TRBJ1-5; D might be TRBD1 (5 bases). This CDR3 comprises 13 residues. The V gene lost 3 bases and the J gene lost 11 bases, with 14 bases spanning the gap. Germline V gives CDR1 MDHEN, CDR2 SYDVKM. The CDR3 DNA reads TGTGCCAGCAGTTTGAGGGACCCCTCGACCCAGCATTTT. As protein: CASSLRDPSTQHF. The complete variable domain, with remaining parts taken from reference TRBV28 and TRBJ1-5, reads DVKVTQSSRYLVKRTGEKVFLECVQDMDHENMFWYRQDPGLGLRLIYFSYDVKMKEKGDIPEGYSVSREKKERFSLILESASTNQTSMYLCASSLRDPSTQHFGDGTRLSIL.

This clone was picked up a small number of times. The chain uses TRBV7-2 and TRBJ1-2; 8 nucleotides line up with TRBD1. The V gene's germline CDR1 is SGHTA and CDR2 FQGNSA. V shed 5 bases and J 2 bases; nucleotides not matched to a gene: 10. CDR3 length: 16 residues. CDR3 amino acids: CASSPGQSGGNYGYTF. In nucleotides, the CDR3 is TGTGCCAGCAGCCCAGGGCAATCAGGGGGCAACTATGGCTACACCTTC. Complete variable domain (other parts from reference TRBV7-2 and TRBJ1-2): GAGVSQSPSNKVTEKGKDVELRCDPISGHTALYWYRQSLGQGLEFLIYFQGNSAPDKSGLPSDRFSAERTGGSVSTLTIQRTQQEDSAVYLCASSPGQSGGNYGYTFGSGTRLTVV.

The chain employs TRBV19 and TRBJ1-5; 9 bases align to TRBD1. The CDR3 extends over 15 amino acids. The V gene's germline CDR1 is LNHDA and CDR2 SQIVND (reference sequence). The ends lost 3 bases at V and 4 bases at J; junction bases unmatched: 4. The CDR3 DNA reads as TGTGCCAGTAGTATCTACAGGGGGCAGAATCAGCCCCAGCATTTT. Translated, it gives CASSIYRGQNQPQHF. The full variable domain, with the rest looked up from reference TRBV19 and TRBJ1-5, is DGGITQSPKYLFRKEGQNVTLSCEQNLNHDAMYWYRQDPGQGLRLIYYSQIVNDFQKGDIAEGYSVSREKKESFPLTVTSAQKNPTAFYLCASSIYRGQNQPQHFGDGTRLSIL.

This chain connects TRBV2 to TRBJ1-4; D may be TRBD1 (6 bases). Germline loops: CDR1 SNHLY, CDR2 FYNNEI. Trimming took off 11 bases at V and 8 bases at J, with 21 bases between the two ends. The CDR3 runs to 14 residues. CDR3: CAQAAAGATEKLFF. The CDR3 DNA follows: TGTGCCCAGGCAGCGGCAGGGGCCACGGAAAAACTGTTTTTT.

This clone was observed once. The CDR3 loop is CASRRQGGGQPQHF. In nucleotides, the CDR3 is TGTGCCAGCAGGCGACAGGGGGGGGGACAGCCCCAGCATTTT. The chain recombines TRBV27 with TRBJ1-5; 9 bases fit TRBD1. Per the germline V gene, CDR1 is MNHEY and CDR2 is SMNVEV (reference sequence). There are 14 residues in the CDR3. V lost 6 bases to trimming and J lost 7 bases; unmatched junction nucleotides: 7.

This clone has only one observation. V and J are TRBV2 and TRBJ1-2; weak D call: TRBD1 (6 bases). With 5 bases removed from V and 6 bases from J, the gap between germline ends came to 10 bases. The germline V gene has CDR1 SNHLY and CDR2 FYNNEI. This CDR3 has 12 residues. The DNA for the CDR3 is TGTGCCAGCAGTACAGGGTCCGATGGCTACACCTTC. Amino acids: CASSTGSDGYTF.

This clone was seen only a few times. This CDR3 reads CASSPDLFGELFF. In DNA form, the CDR3 reads TGTGCCAGCAGCCCCGACTTGTTCGGGGAGCTGTTTTTT. This chain uses TRBV6-5 with TRBJ2-2, with unresolved D. Looked up from germline, CDR1 is MNHEY and CDR2 is SVGAGI. V gave up 6 bases and J gave up 7 bases, with 12 bases separating them. There are 13 residues in the CDR3.

The chain carries TRBV7-3 and TRBJ2-7; D uncertain. CDR3 length: 13 residues. The germline V and J ends were trimmed by 6 bases and 6 bases, with 15 bases remaining between them. In germline, CDR1 is SGHTA, CDR2 FQGTGA. CDR3 residues: CASSPGPLGEQYF. CDR3 in DNA: TGTGCCAGCAGTCCGGGTCCTCTAGGCGAGCAGTACTTC.

The CDR3 sequence is CASSPWTVLSYEQYF. As DNA, the CDR3 is TGTGCCAGCAGCCCTTGGACAGTTTTGTCCTACGAGCAGTACTTC. The rearrangement joins TRBV7-8 to TRBJ2-7, with D perhaps matching TRBD1 (6 bases). Per germline, CDR1 SGHVS and CDR2 FQNEAQ. The length of the CDR3 is 15 residues. Between the trimmed V and J ends, which lost 5 bases and 1 base, there was a span of 15 bases.

The rearrangement uses TRBV19 and TRBJ1-1; no reliable D call. The germline V gene encodes CDR1 LNHDA and CDR2 SQIVND (reference sequence). The ends were cut back, 1 base at V and 3 bases at J, with 6 bases in the middle. The CDR3 length is 13 residues. CDR3 loop: CASSIARDTEAFF. Here the CDR3 DNA reads TGTGCCAGTAGTATAGCCCGGGACACTGAAGCTTTCTTT. Filled out from reference TRBV19 and TRBJ1-1, the complete variable domain reads DGGITQSPKYLFRKEGQNVTLSCEQNLNHDAMYWYRQDPGQGLRLIYYSQIVNDFQKGDIAEGYSVSREKKESFPLTVTSAQKNPTAFYLCASSIARDTEAFFGQGTRLTVV.

Here the CDR3 reads CASSKTGVYEQYF. In DNA, the CDR3 is TGTGCCAGCAGCAAAACGGGGGTCTACGAGCAGTACTTC. V and J are TRBV7-2 and TRBJ2-7, with D perhaps matching TRBD2 (6 bases). This CDR3 is built from 13 residues. Germline V gene sequence: CDR1 SGHTA, CDR2 FQGNSA. Between the trimmed V and J ends, which lost 5 bases and 3 bases, there was a span of 11 bases.

The genes are TRBV29-1 and TRBJ2-5; 8 nucleotides match TRBD2. The CDR3 sequence is 13 residues long. V trimming: 5 bases; J trimming: 5 bases; junction bases outside the gene matches: 7. The V gene's germline CDR1 is SQVTM and CDR2 ANQGSEA. The CDR3 protein is CSVPLAAGETQYF. The CDR3 DNA reads as TGCAGCGTTCCACTAGCGGCGGGGGAGACCCAGTACTTC.

The rearrangement uses TRBV2 and TRBJ2-7; 7 nucleotides align to TRBD2. CDR1 is SNHLY and CDR2 is FYNNEI in the germline V gene. The CDR3 loop spans 13 amino acids. V was pared by 3 bases and J by 6 bases, with 5 bases of the junction left unmatched. The CDR3 spells CASSEAREGEQYF. The CDR3 DNA sequence: TGTGCCAGCAGTGAGGCCAGGGAGGGCGAGCAGTACTTC. Looking up the rest from reference TRBV2 and TRBJ2-7 gives the full variable domain: EPEVTQTPSHQVTQMGQEVILRCVPISNHLYFYWYRQILGQKVEFLVSFYNNEISEKSEIFDDQFSVERPDGSNFTLKIRSTKLEDSAMYFCASSEAREGEQYFGPGTRLTVT.

This clone was counted between two and nine times. The chain carries TRBV29-1 and TRBJ2-1; 7 bases map to TRBD2. Germline CDR1 and CDR2: SQVTM and ANQGSEA. V shed 3 bases, J shed 13 bases, and the junction held 9 bases outside the gene matches. There are 12 residues in the CDR3. This CDR3 reads CSVDRGTNAQFF. The CDR3, as DNA: TGCAGCGTTGATCGGGGGACTAACGCACAGTTCTTC.

The V call is TRBV7-9, the J call TRBJ1-5; D call uncertain. From germline, CDR1 is SEHNR and CDR2 FQNEAQ (reference sequence). V lost 7 bases and J lost 7, with 23 bases in between. This CDR3 region has 16 residues. CDR3 region: CASIAPEDRQRQPQHF. DNA of the CDR3: TGTGCCAGCATAGCTCCAGAAGATCGACAAAGGCAGCCCCAGCATTTT.

This sequence joins TRBV2 and TRBJ2-6; TRBD2 might be the D (5 bases). The CDR3 has 16 amino acids. CDR1 and CDR2 from the germline V gene are SNHLY and FYNNEI. V shed 4 bases and J shed 4 bases, with 14 bases lying between them. CDR3 coding DNA: TGTGCCAGCAGTGGGCGGGTATCGTCCGGGGCCAACGTCCTGACTTTC. It specifies CASSGRVSSGANVLTF.

The chain carries TRBV2 and TRBJ1-1; D is unresolved. Trimming took off 4 bases at V and 6 bases at J, with 15 bases between the two ends. Germline lookup yields CDR1 SNHLY and CDR2 FYNNEI. The CDR3 has 14 amino acids. Here the CDR3 DNA reads TGTGCCAGCAGTGTGCCGGTTCGCGAGCCTGAAGCTTTCTTT. Its translation: CASSVPVREPEAFF. The full variable domain, its missing parts supplied by reference TRBV2 and TRBJ1-1, is EPEVTQTPSHQVTQMGQEVILRCVPISNHLYFYWYRQILGQKVEFLVSFYNNEISEKSEIFDDQFSVERPDGSNFTLKIRSTKLEDSAMYFCASSVPVREPEAFFGQGTRLTVV.